This entry is about one T cell receptor beta chain. Antigen unknown. TCRdb re-called the 5' RACE reads and catalogs CDR3 proteins one per entry, DNA excluded. The sample data list 300,000 or so distinct CDR3 sequences. The sample is drawn from a study of T cells expressing NK-cell markers. Looking at the study overall: Investigators obtained TCR beta repertoires from sorted CD3+CD56+NKG2C+, CD3+CD56+NKG2C- and CD3+CD56-NKG2C+ T cells.

Study-level results: There remained a lack of clarity about HCMV specificity of expanded NKG2C+ T cell clones. Of the CD8+ T cell pool in roughly six donors, roughly 1.0-8% was accounted for by dominant NKG2C+ clonotypes. For a few donors, these clonotypes were likewise the leading ones in the CD3+CD56-NKG2C+ fraction.

Germline assignment: CDR1 SGHTA and CDR2 FQGNSA. This CDR3 contains 12 residues. The sequenced material came from blood T cells: a sorted CD56 or NKG2C T cell subset, CD4+ or CD8+ T cells, or bulk PBMC T cells (not recorded which). The clonotype was recovered from a woman aged 18 to 75 in good health. The rearrangement links TRBV7-2 to TRBJ2-3. This CDR3 is CASSTALAVQYF.